This T cell receptor (beta chain) is drawn from a study of T-cell reconstitution after alpha-beta-depleted transplantation in children. The study, taken as a whole, reports: Counts and diversity of T cells one year after transplant came mostly from newly produced T cells. As was reported, about two months after transplant, alpha-beta T cells came from several hundred expanded graft clones.

Trimming took 1 base from V and 0 from J; bases not matched to a gene: 3. The CDR3 contains 17 residues. During its preparation, the TCRbeta library received unique molecular identifiers. MiXCR, run by TCRdb on the PCR reads, gives a single entry per CDR3 protein. The sample lists roughly 490,000 distinct CDR3 sequences, 11% seen once, with roughly 15% in the top ten. This clonotype was seen ten or more times. Its specificity is unknown. The sequences come from PBMCs, mostly from graft donor cells, collected 180 days after TCRalphabeta/CD19-depleted stem cell transplant. The V call is TRBV12-3 or TRBV12-4, the J call TRBJ2-6; 7 bases fit TRBD1. The TCR originated in a female patient aged 2 to 10 who had a stem cell transplant for aplastic anemia, so the T cells may come from the graft donor. DNA for the CDR3: TGTGCCAGCAGTTTAGGGACAGGCCGCTCTGGGGCCAACGTCCTGACTTTC. It yields the protein CASSLGTGRSGANVLTF.